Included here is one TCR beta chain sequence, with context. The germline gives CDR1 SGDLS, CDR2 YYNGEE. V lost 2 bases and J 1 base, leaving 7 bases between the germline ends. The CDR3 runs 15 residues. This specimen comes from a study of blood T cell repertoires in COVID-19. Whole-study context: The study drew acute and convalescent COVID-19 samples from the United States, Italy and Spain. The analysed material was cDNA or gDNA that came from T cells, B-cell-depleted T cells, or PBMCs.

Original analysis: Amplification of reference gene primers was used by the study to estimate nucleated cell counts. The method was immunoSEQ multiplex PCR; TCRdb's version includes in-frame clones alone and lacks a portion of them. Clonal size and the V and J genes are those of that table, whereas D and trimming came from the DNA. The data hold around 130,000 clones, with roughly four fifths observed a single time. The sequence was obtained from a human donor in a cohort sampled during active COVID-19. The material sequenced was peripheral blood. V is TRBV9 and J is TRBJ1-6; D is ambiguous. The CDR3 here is CASSVGGSYNSPLHF. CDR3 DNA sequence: TGTGCCAGCAGCGTCGGAGGGTCCTATAATTCACCCCTCCACTTT.